This T cell receptor (beta chain) comes out of a study of cytomegalovirus exposure and HLA in healthy donors. The PCR was carried out with 60 Vbeta primers and 13 Jbeta primers. The protocol was immunoSEQ multiplex PCR, while the TCRdb copy is restricted to in-frame clones and leaves out a portion. The data show roughly 120,000 clones, around two thirds seen once. There are a few counts of this clone. Its target is unknown. Overall study findings and caveats: Among TCR sequences, most were rare, though some public TCRs appeared in many donors. Researchers reportedly found TCR beta sequences accurately predicted most subjects' HLA-A and HLA-B alleles.

Germline loops: CDR1 MNHNS, CDR2 SASEGT. V lost 6 bases and J 1 base, leaving 13 bases between the germline ends. The CDR3 is 15 residues long. The sequenced material came from PBMCs. The sequence was collected from a woman in her thirties or forties in good health and CMV-seropositive. This chain joins TRBV6-1 and TRBJ1-5, with a possible D match to TRBD1 (6 bases). Here the CDR3 DNA reads TGTGCCAGCAGACCTCCAGGGGTCAGCAATCAGCCCCAGCATTTT. Amino acids: CASRPPGVSNQPQHF.